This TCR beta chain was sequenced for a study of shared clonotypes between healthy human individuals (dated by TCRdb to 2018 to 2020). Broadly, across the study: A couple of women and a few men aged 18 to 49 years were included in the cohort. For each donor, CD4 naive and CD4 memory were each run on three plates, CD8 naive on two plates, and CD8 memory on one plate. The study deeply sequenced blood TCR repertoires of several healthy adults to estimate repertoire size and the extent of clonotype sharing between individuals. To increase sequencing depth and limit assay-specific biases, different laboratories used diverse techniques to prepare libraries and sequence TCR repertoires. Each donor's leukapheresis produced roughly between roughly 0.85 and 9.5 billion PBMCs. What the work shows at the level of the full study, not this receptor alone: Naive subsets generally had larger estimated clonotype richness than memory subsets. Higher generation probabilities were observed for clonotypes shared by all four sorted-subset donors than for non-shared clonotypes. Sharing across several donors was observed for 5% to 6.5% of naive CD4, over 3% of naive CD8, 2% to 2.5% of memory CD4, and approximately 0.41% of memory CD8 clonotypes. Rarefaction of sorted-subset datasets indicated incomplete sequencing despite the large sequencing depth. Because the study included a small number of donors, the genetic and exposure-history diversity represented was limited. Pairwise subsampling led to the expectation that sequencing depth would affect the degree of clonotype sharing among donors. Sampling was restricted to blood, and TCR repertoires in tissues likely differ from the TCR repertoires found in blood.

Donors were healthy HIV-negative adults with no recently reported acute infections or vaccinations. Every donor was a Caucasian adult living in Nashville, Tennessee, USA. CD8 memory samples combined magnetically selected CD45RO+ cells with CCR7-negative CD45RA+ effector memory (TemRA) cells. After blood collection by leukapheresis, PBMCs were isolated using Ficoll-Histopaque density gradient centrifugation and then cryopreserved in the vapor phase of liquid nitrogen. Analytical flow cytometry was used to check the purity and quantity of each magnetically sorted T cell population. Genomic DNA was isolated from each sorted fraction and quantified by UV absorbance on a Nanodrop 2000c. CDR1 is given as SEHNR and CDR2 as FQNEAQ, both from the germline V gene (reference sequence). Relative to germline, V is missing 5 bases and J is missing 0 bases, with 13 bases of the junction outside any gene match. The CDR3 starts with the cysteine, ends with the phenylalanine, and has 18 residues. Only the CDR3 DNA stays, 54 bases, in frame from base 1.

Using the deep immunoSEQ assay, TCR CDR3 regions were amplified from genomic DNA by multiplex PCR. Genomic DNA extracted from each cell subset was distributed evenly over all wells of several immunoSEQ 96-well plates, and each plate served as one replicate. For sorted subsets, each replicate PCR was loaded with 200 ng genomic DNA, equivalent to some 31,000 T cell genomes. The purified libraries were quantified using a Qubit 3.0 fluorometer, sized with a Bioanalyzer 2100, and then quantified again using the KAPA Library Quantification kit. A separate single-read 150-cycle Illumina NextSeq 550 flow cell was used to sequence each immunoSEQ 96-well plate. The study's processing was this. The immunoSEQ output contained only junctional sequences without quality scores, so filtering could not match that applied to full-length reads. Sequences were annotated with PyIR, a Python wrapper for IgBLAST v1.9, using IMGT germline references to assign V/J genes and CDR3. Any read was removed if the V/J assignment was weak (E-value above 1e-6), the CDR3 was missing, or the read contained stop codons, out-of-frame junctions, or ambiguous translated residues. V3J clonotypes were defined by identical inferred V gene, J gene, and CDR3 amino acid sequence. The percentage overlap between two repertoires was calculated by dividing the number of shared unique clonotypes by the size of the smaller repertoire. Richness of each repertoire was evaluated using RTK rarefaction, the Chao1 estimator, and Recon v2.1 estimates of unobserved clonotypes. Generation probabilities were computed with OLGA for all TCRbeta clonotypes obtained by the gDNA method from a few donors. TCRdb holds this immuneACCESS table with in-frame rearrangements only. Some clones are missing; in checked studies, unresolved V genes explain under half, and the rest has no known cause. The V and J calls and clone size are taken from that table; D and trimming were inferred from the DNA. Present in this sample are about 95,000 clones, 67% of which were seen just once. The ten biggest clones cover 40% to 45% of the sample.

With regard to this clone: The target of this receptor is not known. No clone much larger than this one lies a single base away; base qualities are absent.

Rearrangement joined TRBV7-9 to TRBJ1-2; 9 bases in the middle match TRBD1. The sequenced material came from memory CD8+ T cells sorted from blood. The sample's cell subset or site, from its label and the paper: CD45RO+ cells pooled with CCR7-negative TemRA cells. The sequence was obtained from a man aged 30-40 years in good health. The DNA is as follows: TGTGCCAGCAGCCGGACAGGGGATCTACGAAAGGCTAACTATGGCTACACCTTC. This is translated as CASSRTGDLRKANYGYTF.